These T cell receptor beta chains were read from a single sample in a study of CD8+CD57+ T cells in acquired aplastic anemia. TCRdb processed the reads anew with MiXCR; each CDR3 protein has one entry. The data show 150,000 to 200,000 distinct CDR3 sequences, with around 60% seen just once and 45% to 50% held by the top ten. The sequenced sample consisted of sorted CD4+, CD8+, or CD8+CD57+ T cells (not recorded which) from PBMCs. The receptors here all came from a human donor in good health. Each CDR3 is given with its conserved first and last residue. A D gene is named only where the DNA matches it firmly. The size entry is marked missing in some rows and otherwise reads once, few, many or a size class.

d_gene	abundance	v_gene	j_gene	CDR3aa	CDR3nt
NA	many	TRBV5-5	TRBJ2-3	CASSLYVVSSTDTQYF	TGTGCCAGCAGTCTTTACGTCGTCAGTAGCACAGATACGCAGTATTTT
NA	NA	TRBV10-3	TRBJ1-1	CAISEKVNTEAFF	TGTGCCATCAGTGAGAAGGTCAACACTGAAGCTTTCTTT
NA	NA	TRBV4-1	TRBJ1-2	CASSQDRLGGLANYGYTF	TGCGCCAGCAGCCAAGATAGGCTTGGAGGACTCGCTAACTATGGCTACACCTTC
TRBD2	many	TRBV7-9	TRBJ2-5	CASMGAGGETQYF	TGTGCCAGCATGGGAGCGGGAGGAGAGACCCAGTACTTC
NA	NA	TRBV20-1	TRBJ2-5	CSAPPGGGNGMETQYF	TGCAGTGCCCCACCGGGTGGCGGGAATGGTATGGAGACCCAGTACTTC
NA	few	TRBV24-1	TRBJ2-1	CATSDRTRFGRNEQFF	TGTGCCACCAGTGACCGGACAAGATTCGGGCGGAATGAGCAGTTCTTC
TRBD1	many	TRBV27	TRBJ2-7	CASSYGDSSYEQYF	TGTGCCAGCAGTTATGGGGACAGCTCCTACGAGCAGTACTTC
NA	many	TRBV12-3/TRBV12-4	TRBJ1-6	CASSLGGTANWALHF	TGTGCCAGCAGTTTAGGGGGGACTGCCAATTGGGCCCTCCACTTT
NA	NA	TRBV7-9	TRBJ2-7	CASSPSSHERYF	TGTGCCAGCAGTCCAAGCTCCCACGAGCGGTACTTC
NA	many	TRBV7-8	TRBJ1-3	CASSLSSGTGNTIYF	TGTGCCAGCAGCTTAAGCTCAGGGACAGGAAACACCATATATTTT
NA	NA	TRBV24-1	TRBJ1-1	CATSDFPRRTMNTEAFF	TGTGCCACCAGTGATTTCCCACGAAGGACCATGAACACTGAAGCTTTCTTT
NA	NA	TRBV11-3	TRBJ1-2	CASKEGKGRVVDGYTF	TGTGCCAGCAAGGAGGGGAAGGGAAGGGTAGTAGATGGCTACACCTTC
TRBD2	NA	TRBV5-4	TRBJ2-1	CASTLAGAPPEQFF	TGTGCCAGCACACTAGCGGGAGCCCCTCCCGAGCAGTTCTTC
TRBD2	NA	TRBV6-1	TRBJ2-1	CASRSGGGGLNEQFF	TGTGCCAGCAGGTCCGGGGGCGGGGGGCTCAATGAGCAGTTCTTC
TRBD2	NA	TRBV24-1	TRBJ2-5	CATSENGLARHETQYF	TGTGCCACCAGTGAAAACGGACTAGCGCGCCATGAGACCCAGTACTTC
NA	NA	TRBV7-3	TRBJ2-7	CASSHGVSYEQYF	TGTGCCAGCAGCCACGGAGTCTCCTACGAGCAGTACTTC
NA	NA	TRBV20-1	TRBJ2-2	CSVMTGAGIGELFF	TGCAGCGTGATGACGGGAGCTGGTATCGGGGAGCTGTTTTTT
NA	many	TRBV6-1	TRBJ2-5	CSTLDRQETQYF	TGTTCCACTCTGGACAGACAAGAGACCCAGTACTTC
NA	few	TRBV10-3	TRBJ1-2	CAISESGYGGYTF	TGTGCCATCAGTGAGTCGGGGTATGGTGGCTACACCTTC
NA	NA	TRBV5-5	TRBJ1-5	CASRWDVSNQPQHF	TGTGCCAGCAGGTGGGACGTTAGCAATCAGCCCCAGCATTTT
TRBD2	NA	TRBV7-9	TRBJ2-7	CASSPTSGRDYEQYF	TGTGCCAGCAGCCCCACTAGCGGGAGGGATTACGAGCAGTACTTC
TRBD1	NA	TRBV20-1	TRBJ1-2	CSASDRGPNYGYTF	TGCAGTGCTAGTGACAGGGGACCAAACTATGGCTACACCTTC
TRBD2	NA	TRBV27	TRBJ2-3	CASSLFQTSGRVDTQYF	TGTGCCAGCAGTTTATTTCAGACTAGCGGGAGGGTGGATACGCAGTATTTT
NA	NA	TRBV19	TRBJ2-7	CASRAGFGDELYF	TGCGCCAGTAGGGCAGGCTTCGGGGACGAGCTGTACTTC
NA	NA	TRBV19	TRBJ2-1	CASQQGSYNEQFF	TGTGCCAGTCAACAAGGCTCCTACAATGAGCAGTTCTTC
TRBD1	NA	TRBV2	TRBJ2-1	CASSDTGGNYNEQFF	TGTGCCAGCAGTGACACAGGGGGAAACTACAATGAGCAGTTCTTC
TRBD1	NA	TRBV7-3	TRBJ2-2	CASSSPRDRNTGELFF	TGTGCCAGCAGCTCACCCCGGGACAGGAACACCGGGGAGCTGTTTTTT
NA	NA	TRBV2	TRBJ2-7	CASIQGTYEQYF	TGTGCCAGCATCCAGGGAACCTACGAGCAGTACTTC
NA	NA	TRBV19	TRBJ1-4	CASSILRGTNEKLFF	TGTGCCAGTAGTATCCTCCGGGGCACTAATGAAAAACTGTTTTTT
NA	few	TRBV7-2	TRBJ2-7	CASRDQWGYEQYF	TGTGCCAGCAGAGACCAATGGGGCTACGAGCAGTACTTC
NA	few	TRBV6-5	TRBJ2-7	CASSLGQGLEQYF	TGTGCCAGCAGCTTAGGTCAGGGGCTTGAGCAGTACTTC
TRBD2	many	TRBV20-1	TRBJ2-7	CSARASGRASYEQYF	TGCAGTGCTAGGGCTAGCGGGAGGGCCTCCTACGAGCAGTACTTC
NA	NA	TRBV7-6	TRBJ1-6	CASSPNYNNSPLHF	TGTGCCAGCAGCCCCAATTATAATAATTCACCCCTCCACTTT
TRBD1	few	TRBV29-1	TRBJ2-3	CSVGTGTDTQYF	TGCAGCGTGGGGACAGGCACAGATACGCAGTATTTT
NA	NA	TRBV29-1	TRBJ2-1	CSYEVSSDDEQFF	TGCAGCTACGAGGTGTCTAGCGACGATGAGCAGTTCTTC
NA	many	TRBV11-3	TRBJ2-1	CASSLRQDNNEQFF	TGTGCCAGCAGCTTGAGACAGGACAACAATGAGCAGTTCTTC
NA	NA	TRBV7-2	TRBJ2-3	CASSRGGGGTDTQYF	TGTGCCAGCAGCCGTGGAGGGGGCGGCACAGATACGCAGTATTTT
NA	once	TRBV7-9	TRBJ1-1	CASSDRGGTEAFF	TGCGCCAGCAGCGACCGGGGGGGCACTGAAGCTTTCTTT
NA	few	TRBV15	TRBJ2-2	CATSRARVTGELFF	TGTGCCACCAGCAGAGCCCGGGTCACCGGGGAGCTGTTTTTT
TRBD1	few	TRBV2	TRBJ1-6	CASTLGQSPSPLHF	TGTGCCAGCACCCTGGGACAGTCTCCTTCACCCCTCCACTTT
TRBD1	NA	TRBV7-2	TRBJ2-3	CASSWTGMSTDTQYF	TGTGCCAGCAGCTGGACAGGGATGAGCACAGATACGCAGTATTTT
NA	NA	TRBV2	TRBJ1-6	CASSPDSYSPLHF	TGTGCCAGCAGCCCGGACAGTTATTCACCCCTCCACTTT
NA	NA	TRBV19	TRBJ1-2	CASSIDPRDIYYGYTF	TGTGCCAGTAGTATAGATCCTCGGGACATCTACTATGGCTACACCTTC
TRBD1	few	TRBV20-1	TRBJ2-5	CSARKGDRQETQYF	TGCAGTGCTAGAAAGGGGGACAGGCAAGAGACCCAGTACTTC
TRBD2	NA	TRBV19	TRBJ2-1	CASRSGLGGFDEQFF	TGTGCCAGTAGGTCGGGACTAGGGGGTTTCGATGAGCAGTTCTTC
TRBD2	NA	TRBV24-1	TRBJ2-1	CATSDPKREGNEQFF	TGTGCCACCAGTGATCCTAAACGGGAGGGCAATGAGCAGTTCTTC
NA	many	TRBV4-1	TRBJ1-1	CASSQQDMNTEAFF	TGCGCCAGCAGCCAGCAGGACATGAACACTGAAGCTTTCTTT
TRBD2	few	TRBV25-1	TRBJ2-5	CASSPGTSGRGETQYF	TGTGCCAGCAGCCCCGGGACTAGCGGGAGAGGGGAGACCCAGTACTTC
TRBD1	NA	TRBV5-6	TRBJ2-6	CASSLGAGGGIAGANVLTF	TGTGCCAGCAGCTTGGGGGCAGGGGGCGGAATCGCTGGGGCCAACGTCCTGACTTTC
NA	many	TRBV7-8	TRBJ2-3	CASSLVWETDTQYF	TGTGCCAGCAGCTTAGTCTGGGAGACAGATACGCAGTATTTT